A selection of T cell receptor beta chains follows, all from one sample in a study of CD8 T cells in Susac syndrome. One entry per CDR3 protein, called by TCRdb with MiXCR from the immunoSEQ multiplex PCR reads. The table shows under 250,000 distinct CDR3 sequences, with over 85% occurring only once. Material: CD4+ T cells from PBMCs. These receptor sequences come from a human donor with multiple sclerosis. Both conserved end residues are part of each CDR3. A D gene is named only where the DNA matches it firmly. A clone size is listed for some rows: how often the clone was seen (once, few, many), or a class if it is expanded.

v_call	j_call	d_call	clone_size	cdr3_nt	cdr3_aa
TRBV7-8	TRBJ2-3	NA	NA	TGTGCCAGCAGCCCCAGGCTCCGCACAGATACGCAGTATTTT	CASSPRLRTDTQYF
TRBV7-8	TRBJ1-1	TRBD1	NA	TGTGCCAGCAGCCCCCAGACAGGGGACACTGAAGCTTTCTTT	CASSPQTGDTEAFF
TRBV5-6	TRBJ1-2	NA	NA	TGTGCCAGCAGCTTTACAGATAACTATGGCTACACCTTC	CASSFTDNYGYTF
TRBV18	TRBJ2-7	NA	once	TGTGCCAGCTCACCTTCACCCCAAGGGGTCCTTGCCTACGAGCAGTACTTC	CASSPSPQGVLAYEQYF
TRBV25-1	TRBJ1-1	NA	NA	TGTGCCAGCAGTGAACTCCGGGCGGACACTGAAGCTTTCTTT	CASSELRADTEAFF
TRBV9	TRBJ2-1	NA	NA	TGTGCCAGCAGCGTCTGTGGCACAAGGGCATACAATGAGCAGTTCTTC	CASSVCGTRAYNEQFF
TRBV4-2	TRBJ1-1	TRBD1	once	TGTGCCAGCAGCCTCGACAGGGCTACGAACACTGAAGCTTTCTTT	CASSLDRATNTEAFF
TRBV4-1	TRBJ1-5	NA	NA	TGCGCCAGCAGCCAAGAAGGACAGCTACATCAGCCCCAGCATTTT	CASSQEGQLHQPQHF
TRBV2	TRBJ1-1	NA	NA	TGTGCCAGCAGGTCCAGGGGCAGGACTGAAGCTTTCTTT	CASRSRGRTEAFF
TRBV19	TRBJ2-2	NA	NA	TGTGCCAGTAGTATAAGGCAGGGAAACACCGGGGAGCTGTTTTTT	CASSIRQGNTGELFF
TRBV19	TRBJ1-3	NA	NA	TGTGCCAGTAGTTTGGGGACCCCACCTGGAAACACCATATATTTT	CASSLGTPPGNTIYF
TRBV5-6	TRBJ1-3	NA	NA	TGTGCCAGCACTCGCTCCGACGGAAACACCATATATTTT	CASTRSDGNTIYF
TRBV3-1	TRBJ2-5	NA	NA	TGTGCCAGCAGCCAAGGTCTGGGCTCGGAGACCCAGTACTTC	CASSQGLGSETQYF
TRBV3-1	TRBJ2-3	TRBD1	NA	TGTGCCAGCACGACGACAGGGCTAACAGATACGCAGTATTTT	CASTTTGLTDTQYF
TRBV5-8	TRBJ1-5	NA	NA	TGTGCCAGCAGCTTGGAAAGGAATCAGCCCCAGCATTTT	CASSLERNQPQHF
TRBV18	TRBJ2-1	NA	NA	TGTGCCAGCTCACCATTCTCTACACCGGGCGGGTCCTACAATGAGCAGTTCTTC	CASSPFSTPGGSYNEQFF
TRBV19	TRBJ2-1	TRBD2	NA	TGTGCCACCCGCGGGGGGAGCTCCTACAATGAGCAGTTCTTC	CATRGGSSYNEQFF
TRBV3-1	TRBJ1-5	NA	NA	TGTGCCAGCAGCCAAGACCCGACTCAGCCCCAGCATTTT	CASSQDPTQPQHF
TRBV5-6	TRBJ1-5	TRBD1	NA	TGTGCCAGCAGCTTTTTTCAGGGGGGTCAGCCCCAGCATTTT	CASSFFQGGQPQHF
TRBV15	TRBJ2-7	TRBD1	NA	TGTGCCACCAGCAGAGGTCGGGACAGGTCCTACGAGCAGTACTTC	CATSRGRDRSYEQYF
TRBV10-3	TRBJ1-4	NA	NA	TGTGCCATCAGTGAGACAGCAACTAATGAAAAACTGTTTTTT	CAISETATNEKLFF
TRBV2	TRBJ1-5	NA	NA	TGTGCCAGCAGTGAAAACGGAGCGTACCAGCCCCAGCATTTT	CASSENGAYQPQHF
TRBV25-1	TRBJ1-5	NA	NA	TGTGCCAGCAGTGCTACGGGACCCTATAGCAATCAGCCCCAGCATTTT	CASSATGPYSNQPQHF
TRBV4-1	TRBJ1-5	NA	NA	TGCGCCAGCAGCCAACCCTCCGACAATCAGCCCCAGCATTTT	CASSQPSDNQPQHF
TRBV24-1	TRBJ2-5	TRBD1	NA	TGTGCCACCAGTGCAGTCGACAGGGCCCAAGAGACCCAGTACTTC	CATSAVDRAQETQYF
TRBV30	TRBJ1-5	NA	NA	TGTGCCTGGAGTGCCGGGTCGAATCAGCCCCAGCATTTT	CAWSAGSNQPQHF
TRBV29-1	TRBJ2-1	NA	NA	TGCAGCGTTGGGTGGTCGGCCGCTAATGAGCAGTTCTTC	CSVGWSAANEQFF
TRBV5-1	TRBJ1-3	TRBD1	NA	TGCGCCAGCAGCTTGTCAGGGGGCTCTGGAAACACCATATATTTT	CASSLSGGSGNTIYF
TRBV24-1	TRBJ2-2	NA	NA	TGTGCCACCAGTGACCCGACAGGCGTCACCGGGGAGCTGTTTTTT	CATSDPTGVTGELFF
TRBV28	TRBJ2-5	NA	NA	TGTGCCAGCACCGACCCGGGGGAGACCCAGTACTTC	CASTDPGETQYF
TRBV6-5	TRBJ1-1	NA	NA	TGTGCCAGCACAATCCAGGGGAACACTGAAGCTTTCTTT	CASTIQGNTEAFF
TRBV12-3/TRBV12-4	TRBJ2-2	TRBD2	once	TGTGCCAGCAGCCCTAGCGGGAGGGCCGTATCCGGGGAGCTGTTTTTT	CASSPSGRAVSGELFF
TRBV29-1	TRBJ1-1	NA	NA	TGCAGCGTTGTACAGGGCTCGACTGAAGCTTTCTTT	CSVVQGSTEAFF
TRBV6-6	TRBJ1-2	NA	once	TGTGCCAGCAGTTACCCGAGCAGGACGGGATATGGCTACACCTTC	CASSYPSRTGYGYTF
TRBV20-1	TRBJ2-7	NA	NA	TGCAGTGCTAGCTCCCTACGGCAGGGGAACGAGCAGTACTTC	CSASSLRQGNEQYF
TRBV5-4	TRBJ2-5	NA	NA	TGTGCCAGCAGCTTGGTCGGTCGTCAGGGCCAAGAGACCCAGTACTTC	CASSLVGRQGQETQYF
TRBV5-6	TRBJ2-1	NA	NA	TGTGCCAGCAGCTTAGCGTTCAATGAGCAGTTCTTC	CASSLAFNEQFF
TRBV6-5	TRBJ2-1	TRBD2	NA	TGTGCCAGCAGTTCCCCCCGTCTAGCGGGACCCAATGAGCAGTTCTTC	CASSSPRLAGPNEQFF
TRBV12-3/TRBV12-4	TRBJ1-5	TRBD1	few	TGCGCCAGCAGCCCGACAGGGGGTAATCAGCCCCAGCATTTT	CASSPTGGNQPQHF
TRBV29-1	TRBJ2-1	NA	NA	TGCACCATCAACAATGAGCAGTTCTTC	CTINNEQFF
TRBV12-3/TRBV12-4	TRBJ2-4	TRBD1	NA	TGTGCCAGCAGCCTCGACAGGGGTTGGAACATTCAGTACTTC	CASSLDRGWNIQYF
TRBV3-1	TRBJ2-1	TRBD2	NA	TGTGCCAGCAGCCGCGGACTAGCGCGAAATGAGCAGTTCTTC	CASSRGLARNEQFF
TRBV5-1	TRBJ1-1	TRBD1	NA	TGCGCCAGCAGCAGGTCCGGGACAGGGGCTGAAGCTTTCTTT	CASSRSGTGAEAFF
TRBV20-1	TRBJ2-7	NA	NA	TGCAGTGCCAAGGGGGACGGTAGCTCCTACGAGCAGTACTTC	CSAKGDGSSYEQYF
TRBV25-1	TRBJ1-2	NA	NA	TGTGCCAGCGTAGGACAGACCCGCTATGGCTACACCTTC	CASVGQTRYGYTF
TRBV20-1	TRBJ2-5	NA	NA	TGCAGTGCTAGAGATCGGAGGCTGGGGCAAGAGACCCAGTACTTC	CSARDRRLGQETQYF
TRBV12-3/TRBV12-4	TRBJ1-6	NA	NA	TGTGCCAGCAGTACGATGGACAGTCGTTCACCCCTCCACTTT	CASSTMDSRSPLHF
TRBV6-6	TRBJ2-5	TRBD1	NA	TGTGCCAGCAGTTACTCCAACAGGGGGCAAGAGACCCAGTACTTC	CASSYSNRGQETQYF
TRBV7-9	TRBJ1-2	NA	NA	TGTGCCAGCAGCTTCCCAGCCAACTATGGCTACACCTTC	CASSFPANYGYTF
TRBV5-1	TRBJ2-3	TRBD2	NA	TGCGCCAGCAGCTCCGGGACTACCGTCGGAGATACGCAGTATTTT	CASSSGTTVGDTQYF
TRBV6-2/TRBV6-3	TRBJ1-3	NA	NA	TGTGCCAGCAGTCCCAGCAGCTCTGGAAACACCATATATTTT	CASSPSSSGNTIYF
TRBV3-1	TRBJ2-5	NA	NA	TGTGCCAGCAGCCCCGGGACTCTCACCTGGGGGGCAGAGACCCAGTACTTC	CASSPGTLTWGAETQYF
TRBV3-1	TRBJ2-6	TRBD2	once	TGTGCCAGCAGCCGTCGACGGGGGACTACGCTCTCTGGGGCCAACGTCCTGACTTTC	CASSRRRGTTLSGANVLTF
TRBV5-1	TRBJ1-1	NA	NA	TGCGCCAGCAGCTTCCTCCCGAAAGGGGAGGCCACTGAAGCTTTCTTT	CASSFLPKGEATEAFF
TRBV7-9	TRBJ1-2	TRBD1	NA	TGTGCCAGCAGCTTAGTTCAGGGGGCTGTTGGCTACACCTTC	CASSLVQGAVGYTF
TRBV7-2	TRBJ2-3	TRBD2	NA	TGTGCCAGCAGCTTAGCGCGGGGGGCAGATACGCAGTATTTT	CASSLARGADTQYF
TRBV29-1	TRBJ2-1	TRBD2	NA	TGCAGCGTTGGAGTAGCGGGAGATGGCGAGCAGTTCTTC	CSVGVAGDGEQFF
TRBV20-1	TRBJ2-7	TRBD1	once	TGCAGTGCAAAGAGGGACAGGGGTGATGGCGAGCAGTACTTC	CSAKRDRGDGEQYF
TRBV18	TRBJ2-2	TRBD1	NA	TGTGCCAGCTCACCAGCGACAGGGGTGAACACCGGGGAGCTGTTTTTT	CASSPATGVNTGELFF